The 9 T cell receptor beta chains presented below share a single source sample, sequenced in a study of technical replicates of blood from four donors. TCRdb keeps only in-frame clones here, not all; method: immunoSEQ multiplex PCR. The profile covers just over 75,000 clones, with about 92% appearing a single time and 0.41% taken by the ten largest. What was sequenced was T cells isolated from PBMCs. Receptor source: a human donor in good health.

This CDR3 is CSFPGVHEQFF. The CDR3 nucleotides read TGCAGCTTCCCGGGGGTTCATGAGCAGTTCTTC. The genes are TRBV29-1 and TRBJ2-1; possibly TRBD2 for D (6 bases). The germline V gene encodes CDR1 SQVTM and CDR2 ANQGSEA. Trimming left V 8 bases short and J 8 bases short, with 13 bases between. This CDR3 has 11 residues.

This chain uses TRBV4-1 with TRBJ2-1, with 10 bases lining up with TRBD2. V was pared by 1 base and J by 7 bases, with 10 bases of the junction left unmatched. From germline, CDR1 is MGHRA and CDR2 YSYEKL. The CDR3 length is 17 residues. DNA of the CDR3: TGCGCCAGCAGCCAAGGGCCCCCTAGCGGGAGTTTGAATGAGCAGTTCTTC. Translated, it gives CASSQGPPSGSLNEQFF.

This clone appeared once. Other DNA sequences within the sample encode an identical CDR3. The gene calls are TRBV27 and TRBJ2-7; a weak D match, TRBD2 (7 bases). The germline V gene encodes CDR1 MNHEY and CDR2 SMNVEV (reference sequence). Trimming cost V 2 bases and J 2 bases, with 10 bases left between them. CDR3 length: 14 amino acids. CDR3: CASSLGGATYEQYF. CDR3 sequence (DNA): TGTGCCAGCAGTTTAGGGGGGGCTACCTACGAGCAGTACTTC.

The rearrangement uses TRBV11-2 and TRBJ1-5, with 11 bases lining up with TRBD1. Germline CDR1 SGHAT, CDR2 FQNNGV. J lost 6 bases, V lost 5 bases, and 9 bases had no gene match. The CDR3 totals 16 residues. The CDR3 DNA sequence: TGTGCCAGCAGCCCGGGGGACAGGGGGTTCTTTCAGCCCCAGCATTTT. It translates to CASSPGDRGFFQPQHF. Full variable domain (remainder filled in from reference TRBV11-2 and TRBJ1-5): EAGVAQSPRYKIIEKRQSVAFWCNPISGHATLYWYQQILGQGPKLLIQFQNNGVVDDSQLPKDRFSAERLKGVDSTLKIQPAKLEDSAVYLCASSPGDRGFFQPQHFGDGTRLSIL.

V usage is TRBV14 and J usage is TRBJ2-7, with 7 bases identical to TRBD2. The length of the CDR3 is 16 residues. Germline lookup yields CDR1 SGHDN and CDR2 FVKESK. V was clipped by 1 base and J by 6 bases; unmatched bases: 12. CDR3 in amino acids: CASSQVVSGWGGEQYF. CDR3 coding DNA: TGTGCCAGCAGCCAAGTCGTCTCGGGCTGGGGGGGCGAGCAGTACTTC. The full variable domain, in which reference TRBV14 and TRBJ2-7 provide the parts outside the CDR3, is EAGVTQFPSHSVIEKGQTVTLRCDPISGHDNLYWYRRVMGKEIKFLLHFVKESKQDESGMPNNRFLAERTGGTYSTLKVQPAELEDSGVYFCASSQVVSGWGGEQYFGPGTRLTVT.

This chain connects TRBV28 to TRBJ2-7; D is possibly TRBD1 (6 bases). CDR1 and CDR2 (germline): MDHEN, SYDVKM. This CDR3 contains 13 residues. V gave up 11 bases and J gave up 0 bases, with 14 bases separating them. CDR3 loop: CALAGVTSYEQYF. CDR3 coding DNA: TGTGCCCTGGCAGGGGTAACCTCCTACGAGCAGTACTTC.

This chain connects TRBV1 to TRBJ2-7; the table's D gene call, TRBD2, was not cross checked with the DNA. TRBV1 is noted as a pseudogene. CDR3 length equals 12 residues. This CDR3 reads CTSSPGEGEQYF. In nucleotides, the CDR3 is TGCACCAGCAGCCCCGGAGAGGGCGAGCAGTACTTC.

The chain employs TRBV30 and TRBJ2-7; D remains ambiguous. V lost 1 base and J lost 5, with 15 bases in between. This CDR3 contains 14 residues. The germline CDR1 and CDR2 sequences are GTSNPN and SVGIG (reference sequence). As DNA, the CDR3 is TGTGCCTGGAGTGGAGGCGTTGGAATCCACGAGCAGTACTTC. Its protein product is CAWSGGVGIHEQYF.

The chain is built from TRBV5-8 and TRBJ1-1; 11 bases agree with TRBD1. The germline V gene encodes CDR1 SGHTS and CDR2 YDEGEE. The CDR3 loop spans 16 amino acids. Trimming at V came to 3 bases and at J to 4 bases, leaving 8 bases not matched to a gene. The CDR3 DNA reads as TGTGCCAGCAGCTCAGGACAGGGGGCTAGGGGCACTGAAGCTTTCTTT. Translating gives CASSSGQGARGTEAFF.